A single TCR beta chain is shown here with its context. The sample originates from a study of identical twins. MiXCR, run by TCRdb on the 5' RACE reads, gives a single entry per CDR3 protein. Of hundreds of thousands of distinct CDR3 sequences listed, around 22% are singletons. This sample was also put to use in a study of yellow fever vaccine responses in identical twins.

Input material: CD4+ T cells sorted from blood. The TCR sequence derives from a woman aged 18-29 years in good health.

CDR3 sequence reads: CASSLRQDPSYGYTF. The CDR3 region has the DNA TGCGCCAGCAGCCTCAGACAGGACCCTAGCTATGGCTACACCTTC. The chain employs TRBV5-1 and TRBJ1-2; TRBD1 is a possible D gene (6 bases). The CDR3 is 15 residues long. The germline V gene has CDR1 SGHRS and CDR2 YFSETQ. V gave up 4 bases and J gave up 4 bases, with 17 bases separating them.